The entry below gives a single T cell receptor beta chain sequence along with its context. The record originates from a study of tumor and adjacent non-tumor tissue in lung cancer. At the level of the study: Samples averaged roughly 4 million productive TCRbeta reads each.

The CDR3 is 17 residues long. Trimming removed 5 bases at V and 1 base at J, with 20 bases between. Germline V lookup: CDR1 LNHNV, CDR2 YYDKDF (reference sequence). A modified ARM-PCR protocol with three rounds of nested PCR amplified TCRbeta. One entry per CDR3 protein, called by TCRdb with MiXCR from the multiplex PCR reads. The sample contains fewer than 75,000 distinct CDR3 sequences, 75% to 85% of which appear only once. RNA was extracted from bulk tissue without any cell sorting. Distant lung tissue was collected more than 3 cm away from the tumor edge. The sample taken for sequencing was distant non-tumor lung tissue. The TCR comes from a man between 60 and 75 years old with non-small cell lung cancer. The genes are TRBV15 and TRBJ1-1; the D gene is possibly TRBD1 (5 bases). CDR3 sequence reads: CATSPRQTGATNTEAFF. The CDR3 DNA reads as TGTGCCACCAGCCCGCGGCAGACCGGGGCCACGAACACTGAAGCTTTCTTT. The full variable domain, completed using reference TRBV15 and TRBJ1-1, is DAMVIQNPRYQVTQFGKPVTLSCSQTLNHNVMYWYQQKSSQAPKLLFHYYDKDFNNEADTPDNFQSRRPNTSFCFLDIRSPGLGDTAMYLCATSPRQTGATNTEAFFGQGTRLTVV.